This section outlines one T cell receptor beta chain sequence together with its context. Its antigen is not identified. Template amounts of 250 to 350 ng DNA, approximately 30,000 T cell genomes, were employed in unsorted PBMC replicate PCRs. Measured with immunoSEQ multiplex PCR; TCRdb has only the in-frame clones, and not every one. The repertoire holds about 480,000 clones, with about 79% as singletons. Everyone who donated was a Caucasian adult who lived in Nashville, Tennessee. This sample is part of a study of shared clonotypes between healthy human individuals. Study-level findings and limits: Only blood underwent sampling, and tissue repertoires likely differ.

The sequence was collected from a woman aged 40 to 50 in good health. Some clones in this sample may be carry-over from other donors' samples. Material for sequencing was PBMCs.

The CDR3 sequence is CASSSITLGNTEAFF. CDR3 in DNA: TGCGCCAGCAGCTCGATTACTTTGGGGAACACTGAAGCTTTCTTT. The genes are TRBV5-1 and TRBJ1-1; no clear D. The CDR3 is 15 amino acids. V was clipped by 3 bases and J by 1 base, with 13 bases between them. The germline V gene encodes CDR1 SGHRS and CDR2 YFSETQ. Using reference TRBV5-1 and TRBJ1-1 for the parts outside the CDR3, the full variable domain is KAGVTQTPRYLIKTRGQQVTLSCSPISGHRSVSWYQQTPGQGLQFLFEYFSETQRNKGNFPGRFSGRQFSNSRSEMNVSTLELGDSALYLCASSSITLGNTEAFFGQGTRLTVV.